This T cell receptor beta chain emerged from a study of identical twins. General study findings and limits: The more abundant beta clonotypes in cord blood had fewer insertions, and memory repertoires did not show this.

Addition of a universal primer site occurred through template switching, and cDNA carried unique molecular identifiers. TCRdb independently ran MiXCR on the 5' RACE reads; one entry per CDR3 protein. The sample gives 250,000 or so distinct CDR3 sequences, about 8.5% of which show up once; 2.5% to 3.5% is in the top ten. V was trimmed by 5 bases and J by 6 bases, leaving 16 bases between them. Germline V gene sequence: CDR1 MDHEN, CDR2 SYDVKM. This CDR3 is 14 amino acids long. This clonotype was counted many times. Its antigen is not identified. This sample was also put to use in a study of yellow fever vaccine responses in identical twins.

Input material: CD8+ T cells sorted from blood. The gene calls are TRBV28 and TRBJ1-1, with D possibly TRBD1 on 5 matching bases. The clonotype originates from a young woman in good health. CDR3 nucleotides: TGTGCCAGCAGTGAGAGGCGCAAAGGGGCTGAAGCTTTCTTT. Protein sequence: CASSERRKGAEAFF.